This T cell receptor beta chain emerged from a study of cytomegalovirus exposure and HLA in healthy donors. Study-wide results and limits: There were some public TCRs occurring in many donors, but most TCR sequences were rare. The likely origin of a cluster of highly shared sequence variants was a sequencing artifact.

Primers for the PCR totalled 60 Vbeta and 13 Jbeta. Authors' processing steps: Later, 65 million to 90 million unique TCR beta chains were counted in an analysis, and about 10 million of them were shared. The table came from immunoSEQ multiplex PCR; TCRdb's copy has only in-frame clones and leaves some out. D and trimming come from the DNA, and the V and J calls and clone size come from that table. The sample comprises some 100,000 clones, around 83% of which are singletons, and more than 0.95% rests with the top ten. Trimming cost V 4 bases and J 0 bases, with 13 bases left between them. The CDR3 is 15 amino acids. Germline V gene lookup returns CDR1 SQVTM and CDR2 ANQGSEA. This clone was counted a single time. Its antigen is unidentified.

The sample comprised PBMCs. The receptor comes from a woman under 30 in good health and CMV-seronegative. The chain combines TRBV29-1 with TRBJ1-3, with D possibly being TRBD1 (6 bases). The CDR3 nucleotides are TGCAGCGTTGGTTCCCGGGACAACTCTGGAAACACCATATATTTT. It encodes CSVGSRDNSGNTIYF.